The 29 T cell receptor beta chains below all came from one sample that was sequenced in a study of T and B cells in COVID-19 patients. Each TRB amplification used roughly 220-550 ng of genomic DNA from blood. BIOMED2 TRB-A/B primer pools were used in multiplex TRB PCR. TCRdb reprocessed the multiplex PCR reads with MiXCR, giving one entry per CDR3 protein. The sample has some 8,100 distinct CDR3 sequences, 37% seen once; the top ten hold 50% to 60%. Sequencing was carried out using blood. The origin of the receptors is a human donor with active COVID-19.

This chain links TRBV30 with TRBJ2-7; maybe TRBD2 (5 bases). Germline V lookup: CDR1 GTSNPN, CDR2 SVGIG (reference sequence). CDR3 size: 13 residues. V dropped 4 bases and J dropped 0 bases, with 10 bases sitting between them. CDR3 in DNA: TGTGCCTGGAAGTATGGACTCTCCTACGAGCAGTACTTC. It is translated as CAWKYGLSYEQYF.

The chain joins TRBV24-1 to TRBJ2-1, with 10 positions matching TRBD2. The germline V gene encodes CDR1 KGHDR and CDR2 SFDVKD. This CDR3 is 15 amino acids long. J lost 4 bases, V lost 1 base, and 0 bases had no gene match. The CDR3 spells CATSDLLAGYNEQFF. The DNA for the CDR3 is TGTGCCACCAGTGATTTACTAGCGGGGTACAATGAGCAGTTCTTC.

This chain links TRBV6-5 with TRBJ1-1; maybe TRBD1 (6 bases). Germline V lookup: CDR1 MNHEY, CDR2 SVGAGI. With 0 bases removed from V and 4 bases from J, the gap between germline ends came to 15 bases. The CDR3 runs 16 residues. The CDR3: CASSYSGGSFPTEAFF. CDR3 coding DNA: TGTGCCAGCAGTTACTCGGGGGGCTCTTTCCCCACTGAAGCTTTCTTT.

CDR3 sequence reads: CASGSWGQNTEAFF. The DNA for the CDR3 is TGTGCCAGCGGCTCATGGGGGCAAAACACTGAAGCTTTCTTT. The chain combines TRBV6-2 or TRBV6-3 with TRBJ1-1, with a weak D call TRBD1 (6 bases). The CDR3 consists of 14 residues. Germline lookup yields CDR1 MNHEY and CDR2 SVGEGT. Deletions cut 8 bases from V and 2 bases from J, with 15 bases between.

The V and J genes are TRBV14 and TRBJ1-2; TRBD1 agrees at 7 bases. This CDR3 has 15 residues. V dropped 4 bases and J dropped 3; count of bases not matched to a gene: 8. Germline V CDR1 and CDR2: SGHDN, FVKESK. CDR3 nucleotide sequence: TGTGCCAGCAGCCTCGGGACAGCTGACTACTATGGCTACACCTTC. Protein product: CASSLGTADYYGYTF.

The table lists this clonotype with a few counts. The V call is TRBV12-3 or TRBV12-4, the J call TRBJ2-3; TRBD1 aligns across 8 bases. The trim removed 1 base at V and 0 bases at J, leaving 0 bases unmatched. The CDR3 length is 15 residues. CDR3 bases: TGTGCCAGCAGTTTAGGACAGGGGAGCACAGATACGCAGTATTTT. Encoded protein: CASSLGQGSTDTQYF.

V usage is TRBV6-6 and J usage is TRBJ1-3; perhaps TRBD1 as D (5 bases). Trimming took 5 bases from V and 2 from J, leaving 10 bases between them. The CDR3 runs 14 residues. Germline CDR1 is MNHNY and CDR2 is SVGAGI (reference sequence). CDR3 in DNA: TGTGCCAGCAGTGTCGGGGGGACTGGAAACACCATATATTTT. It translates to CASSVGGTGNTIYF.

This clonotype turned up a few times. The gene calls are TRBV6-1 and TRBJ1-5; a weak D match, TRBD1 (6 bases). There are 14 residues in the CDR3. V lost 1 base and J lost 7, with 11 bases in between. Germline values: CDR1 MNHNS, CDR2 SASEGT. CDR3 amino acids: CASSEGDIRQPQHF. The CDR3 coding sequence is TGTGCCAGCAGTGAAGGGGACATACGGCAGCCCCAGCATTTT.

This clonotype was detected a few times. The genes are TRBV12-3 or TRBV12-4 and TRBJ1-6; no definite D call. Trimming took 3 bases from V and 6 from J, leaving 9 bases between them. This CDR3 is built from 14 residues. DNA for the CDR3: TGTGCCAGCAGTTTCGAGGGTATTAATTCACCCCTCCACTTT. This sequence encodes CASSFEGINSPLHF.

Written as DNA, the CDR3 is TGTGCCAGCAGTGAAGCGCTGGGCAGGGGGATGCATTTT. This translates into CASSEALGRGMHF. This rearrangement joins TRBV6-1 to TRBJ1-5, with TRBD1 matching over 7 bases. Unmatched junction bases numbered 8, after V lost 0 bases and J lost 15 bases. Germline V gene lookup returns CDR1 MNHNS and CDR2 SASEGT. There are 13 residues in the CDR3.

This chain uses TRBV20-1 with TRBJ2-3; D perhaps matches TRBD1 (6 bases). CDR3 size: 16 residues. Germline-derived CDR1 and CDR2 are DFQATT and SNEGSKA (reference sequence). V lost 2 bases, J lost 3 bases, and 18 bases lay in between. The CDR3 sequence is CSARFQGQGKTDTQYF. The CDR3 nucleotides read TGCAGTGCTAGATTTCAGGGGCAGGGCAAAACAGATACGCAGTATTTT.

This clonotype has more than one count but fewer than ten. V is TRBV6-5 and J is TRBJ1-4; 7 bases are shared with TRBD1. The CDR3 is 14 residues long. Per germline, CDR1 MNHEY and CDR2 SVGAGI. V lost 0 bases, J lost 6 bases, and 1 base stayed unmatched. The DNA of the CDR3 is TGTGCCAGCAGTTACTCGACAGGGTATGAAAAACTGTTTTTT. It codes for CASSYSTGYEKLFF.

There are a few counts of this clonotype. The rearrangement links TRBV18 to TRBJ1-1, with TRBD1 identical over 11 bases. V lost 2 bases and J lost 5; bases outside the gene matches: 7. This CDR3 is 16 amino acids long. Looked up from germline, CDR1 is KGHSH and CDR2 is LQKENI. This CDR3 reads CASSPYGTGGGTEAFF. The CDR3 nucleotides are TGTGCCAGCTCACCATACGGGACAGGGGGAGGGACTGAAGCTTTCTTT.

This sequence joins TRBV6-2 or TRBV6-3 and TRBJ1-2; D is unclear. The germline V and J ends were trimmed by 0 bases and 1 base, with 18 bases remaining between them. This CDR3 comprises 18 residues. Per the germline V gene, CDR1 is MNHEY and CDR2 is SVGEGT. CDR3 coding DNA: TGTGCCAGCAGTTACTCGACGGCCGGCCTTGCCCTTAACTATGGCTACACCTTC. The encoded protein is CASSYSTAGLALNYGYTF.

The chain is built from TRBV20-1 and TRBJ2-1, with 7 bases matching TRBD2. This CDR3 is 17 amino acids long. CDR1 is DFQATT, CDR2 SNEGSKA, per germline (reference sequence). Unmatched junction bases numbered 16, after V lost 3 bases and J lost 5 bases. CDR3 amino acids: CSASRVGAGILNNEQFF. The CDR3 DNA is TGCAGTGCTAGTAGGGTTGGAGCGGGGATCTTAAACAATGAGCAGTTCTTC.

With regard to this clonotype: A read error is possible here, since a much larger clone lies one base away. The chain carries TRBV19 and TRBJ1-4; weak D call: TRBD1 (5 bases). CDR1 LNHDA and CDR2 SQIVND come from the germline V gene (reference sequence). V lost 3 bases and J 3 bases, leaving 8 bases between the germline ends. This CDR3 has 14 amino acids. CDR3 sequence: CASSMTDSNEKLFF. The CDR3 DNA reads as TGTGCCAGTAGTATGACAGACTCTAATGAAAAACTGTTTTTT. The full variable domain, its missing parts supplied by reference TRBV19 and TRBJ1-4, is DGGITQSPKYLFRKEGQNVTLSCEQNLNHDAMYWYRQDPGQGLRLIYYSQIVNDFQKGDIAEGYSVSREKKESFPLTVTSAQKNPTAFYLCASSMTDSNEKLFFGSGTQLSVL.

The gene calls are TRBV27 and TRBJ1-6; D uncertain. CDR1 and CDR2 from the germline V gene are MNHEY and SMNVEV (reference sequence). V was trimmed by 3 bases and J by 10 bases, leaving 7 bases between them. This CDR3 comprises 12 residues. CDR3 sequence (DNA): TGTGCCAGCAGTTTTTTAGAGTCACCCCTCCACTTT. Translated, it gives CASSFLESPLHF.

The V and J genes are TRBV15 and TRBJ2-5; D gene unclear. The CDR3 length is 15 residues. V lost 0 bases to trimming and J lost 2 bases, with 10 bases between them. The germline CDR1 and CDR2 sequences are LNHNV and YYDKDF (reference sequence). In DNA, the CDR3 is TGTGCCACCAGCAGAGATGAGCGTATGCAAGAGACCCAGTACTTC. It translates to CATSRDERMQETQYF.

This clonotype was found once. The gene calls are TRBV19 and TRBJ2-7; TRBD1 or TRBD2 may be the D gene (6 bases each). This CDR3 is built from 12 residues. CDR1 is LNHDA, CDR2 SQIVND, per germline (reference sequence). V lost 7 bases and J lost 7, with 14 bases in between. CDR3 region: CASMGAGTEQYF. The CDR3, as DNA: TGTGCCAGTATGGGGGCAGGGACTGAGCAGTACTTC.

The V call is TRBV19, the J call TRBJ1-2, with a weak D call TRBD1 (6 bases). Germline V gene lookup returns CDR1 LNHDA and CDR2 SQIVND (reference sequence). CDR3 length: 16 residues. V shed 5 bases and J shed 2 bases, with 18 bases lying between them. The CDR3 reads CASSARRGGGNYGYTF. The CDR3 DNA is TGTGCCAGTAGTGCCCGGCGGGGGGGGGGCAACTATGGCTACACCTTC. The full variable domain, rest sourced from reference TRBV19 and TRBJ1-2, is DGGITQSPKYLFRKEGQNVTLSCEQNLNHDAMYWYRQDPGQGLRLIYYSQIVNDFQKGDIAEGYSVSREKKESFPLTVTSAQKNPTAFYLCASSARRGGGNYGYTFGSGTRLTVV.

This chain links TRBV18 with TRBJ2-1; 7 bases agree with TRBD2. The CDR3 consists of 16 residues. The germline gives CDR1 KGHSH, CDR2 LQKENI. V lost 6 bases and J lost 1; bases outside the gene matches: 9. This CDR3 is CASSLSGTNSYNEQFF. The CDR3 nucleotides read TGTGCCAGCTCGCTCTCCGGGACTAATTCCTACAATGAGCAGTTCTTC.

The chain employs TRBV27 and TRBJ1-2; tentative D call: TRBD1 (6 bases). The CDR3 spans 13 residues. In germline, CDR1 is MNHEY, CDR2 SMNVEV (reference sequence). V was pared by 2 bases and J by 6 bases, with 10 bases between. CDR3 sequence (DNA): TGTGCCAGCAGTTTAACAGGGTGGGATGGCTACACCTTC. This encodes CASSLTGWDGYTF.

The chain joins TRBV5-1 to TRBJ1-6, with 8 bases fitting TRBD1. The germline CDR1 and CDR2 sequences are SGHRS and YFSETQ. The CDR3 totals 15 residues. J gave up 9 bases and V 0 bases, and 5 bases lay outside the gene matches. The CDR3 region has the DNA TGCGCCAGCAGCTTGGGTGGGACAGGACGTTCACCCCTCCACTTT. This gives the protein CASSLGGTGRSPLHF.

The chain has TRBV6-5 and TRBJ2-5, with unresolved D. Germline V lookup: CDR1 MNHEY, CDR2 SVGAGI. Trimming removed 5 bases from V and 5 bases from J, with 18 bases in between. This CDR3 contains 15 residues. The CDR3 DNA sequence: TGTGCCAGCAGTGGTCGTCCGCCTGATAGGGAGACCCAGTACTTC. This sequence encodes CASSGRPPDRETQYF.

The chain is built from TRBV19 and TRBJ2-2, with 7 bases that match TRBD2. CDR3 length equals 13 residues. V lost 4 bases to trimming and J lost 4 bases; unmatched junction nucleotides: 0. The germline V gene encodes CDR1 LNHDA and CDR2 SQIVND (reference sequence). CDR3 residues: CASSREGTGELFF. The CDR3 DNA sequence: TGTGCCAGTAGTAGGGAGGGCACCGGGGAGCTGTTTTTT.

This clonotype qualifies as medium-sized. The rearrangement uses TRBV18 and TRBJ2-2; TRBD1 might be the D (5 bases). V dropped 3 bases and J dropped 5 bases, with 10 bases sitting between them. CDR1 is KGHSH, CDR2 LQKENI, per germline. The CDR3 spans 14 residues. The CDR3 bases are TGTGCCAGCTCACCCGGCAGGGCGACCGGGGAGCTGTTTTTT. Translation: CASSPGRATGELFF.

By proportion, this clonotype is medium-sized (0.01 to 0.1%). The chain uses TRBV5-1 and TRBJ2-1; 13 bases are shared with TRBD2. CDR3 size: 17 residues. V dropped 4 bases and J dropped 9; count of bases not matched to a gene: 13. Germline V gives CDR1 SGHRS, CDR2 YFSETQ. CDR3 loop: CASSPGTSGISGREQFF. The CDR3 region has the DNA TGCGCCAGCAGCCCAGGGACTAGCGGGATTAGCGGTCGTGAGCAGTTCTTC.

By sample fraction, this clonotype is medium-sized (0.01 to 0.1%). J is TRBJ1-3 and V is TRBV29-1; no definite D call. V was clipped by 6 bases and J by 0 bases, with 12 bases between them. Germline CDR1 and CDR2: SQVTM and ANQGSEA. The CDR3 has 14 amino acids. This chain's CDR3 is CSVGGQDSGNTIYF. In DNA, the CDR3 is TGCAGCGTGGGCGGGCAGGACTCTGGAAACACCATATATTTT.

A remark on this clonotype: No conserved phenylalanine or tryptophan ends this CDR3, so it is likely a read error. The chain couples TRBV11-3 to TRBJ2-5; D remains unclear. V was trimmed by 6 bases and J by 8 bases, leaving 13 bases between them. CDR1 is SGHNT and CDR2 is YENEEA in the germline V gene. This CDR3 spans 12 amino acids. The CDR3 here is CASSQAGLTQYL. CDR3 nucleotides: TGTGCCAGCAGTCAGGCCGGGTTAACCCAGTACTTA.